These 28 T cell receptor beta chains originate from one sample sequenced in a study of cytomegalovirus exposure and HLA in healthy donors. The PCR employed 60 Vbeta primers together with 13 Jbeta primers. The repertoire was sequenced with immunoSEQ multiplex PCR; TCRdb's copy has only in-frame clones and lacks some. The data show hundreds of thousands of clones, about 79% seen once. The sample was PBMCs. The receptors come from a male donor in good health and CMV-seronegative.

The chain carries TRBV7-9 and TRBJ1-4; D might be TRBD1 (5 bases). The CDR3 length is 14 residues. The germline CDR1 and CDR2 sequences are SEHNR and FQNEAQ (reference sequence). The V and J ends lost 6 bases and 5 bases respectively, with 13 bases between them. CDR3 residues: CASSPDSQNEKLFF. In DNA form, the CDR3 reads TGTGCCAGCAGTCCCGACAGCCAAAATGAAAAACTGTTTTTT.

This rearrangement joins TRBV23-1 to TRBJ2-7, with 7 bases lining up with TRBD1. TRBV23-1 is an ORF, and what it does is uncertain. CDR3 size: 16 residues. V lost 6 bases and J lost 4; bases outside the gene matches: 15. CDR3 coding DNA: TGCGCCAGCAGCGGCCGTCAGAGACAGGGTATGTACGAGCAGTACTTC. Translating it yields CASSGRQRQGMYEQYF.

The V and J genes are TRBV30 and TRBJ1-2; D remains unclear. V lost 3 bases and J lost 7, with 12 bases in between. This CDR3 spans 12 amino acids. Germline CDR1 is GTSNPN and CDR2 is SVGIG (reference sequence). The CDR3 loop is CAWSGKRFGYTF. The CDR3 DNA sequence: TGTGCCTGGAGCGGGAAACGGTTTGGCTACACCTTC.

The genes are TRBV11-3 and TRBJ2-2; D is ambiguous. The germline V gene encodes CDR1 SGHNT and CDR2 YENEEA. This CDR3 has 14 residues. Trimming left V 4 bases short and J 6 bases short, with 12 bases between. This CDR3 is CASSSPRRAGELFF. As DNA, the CDR3 is TGTGCCAGCAGCTCCCCTCGACGGGCCGGGGAGCTGTTTTTT.

The J gene is TRBJ2-5, the V gene TRBV19, with 10 bases fitting TRBD2. The germline CDR1 and CDR2 sequences are LNHDA and SQIVND (reference sequence). The CDR3 contains 16 residues. V gave up 4 bases and J gave up 1 base; unmatched junction bases: 6. The CDR3 loop reads CASSTRTSGRQETQYF. Here the CDR3 DNA reads TGTGCCAGTAGTACACGGACTAGCGGACGCCAAGAGACCCAGTACTTC.

The rearrangement joins TRBV7-3 to TRBJ2-1, with 8 bases identical to TRBD2. The trim removed 2 bases at V and 5 bases at J, leaving 8 bases unmatched. CDR3 length: 16 residues. Germline CDR1 reads SGHTA; CDR2 reads FQGTGA. In nucleotides, the CDR3 is TGTGCCAGCAGCTTAGGGGCCGGGACTAGTCACAATGAGCAGTTCTTC. This codes for CASSLGAGTSHNEQFF.

The chain employs TRBV11-3 and TRBJ2-2, with D possibly TRBD1 on 8 matching bases. Germline loops: CDR1 SGHNT, CDR2 YENEEA. The CDR3 consists of 15 residues. Trimming removed 5 bases from V and 5 bases from J, with 15 bases in between. The CDR3 DNA reads as TGTGCCAGCAGCCCATACAGGGGGGGAACCGGGGAGCTGTTTTTT. It yields the protein CASSPYRGGTGELFF.

The rearrangement uses TRBV13 and TRBJ2-5; TRBD2 matches at 12 bases. TRBJ2-7 explains the end of the DNA better; the J call may be wrong. This CDR3 has 15 residues. CDR1 and CDR2 (germline): PRHDT, FYEKMQ (reference sequence). The CDR3 protein is CASTEGLAGSYEQYF. The CDR3, as DNA: TGTGCCAGCACCGAGGGACTAGCGGGCTCCTACGAGCAGTACTTC.

The genes are TRBV7-9 and TRBJ2-7; 8 bases agree with TRBD1. This CDR3 is built from 16 residues. Germline V gives CDR1 SEHNR, CDR2 FQNEAQ (reference sequence). After removal of 0 bases from V and 6 bases from J, the junction contained 10 bases not matched to a gene. Here the CDR3 reads CASSLAQPGQATEQYF. CDR3 DNA sequence: TGTGCCAGCAGCTTAGCACAGCCGGGACAGGCAACCGAGCAGTACTTC.

With regard to this clone: One end of the junction fails to match germline, which may point to a read error. The genes are TRBV5-4 and TRBJ2-1; 8 nucleotides line up with TRBD2. This CDR3 has 15 residues. Germline lookup yields CDR1 SGHNT and CDR2 YYREEE (reference sequence). The CDR3 loop is CASSLNDLSSGRAIF. CDR3 bases: TGTGCCAGCAGCTTGAACGATTTGTCGAGCGGGAGAGCTATCTTC.

The rearrangement uses TRBV10-3 and TRBJ2-7; tentative D call: TRBD1 (5 bases). V was clipped by 7 bases and J by 3 bases, with 10 bases between them. Germline-derived CDR1 and CDR2 are ENHRY and SYGVKD. The CDR3 has 12 amino acids. CDR3 sequence (DNA): TGTGCCATCAAGACAGAGCACTACGAGCAGTACTTC. As protein: CAIKTEHYEQYF.

The rearrangement links TRBV15 to TRBJ2-1, with a weak D call TRBD1 (5 bases). The CDR3 is 14 amino acids. V lost 0 bases and J lost 8, with 11 bases in between. Germline CDR1 LNHNV, CDR2 YYDKDF (reference sequence). The CDR3 reads CATSRDAGLDEQFF. As DNA, the CDR3 is TGTGCCACCAGCAGAGATGCAGGGCTGGATGAGCAGTTCTTC.

The chain recombines TRBV9 with TRBJ2-7, with no clear D. Germline CDR1 is SGDLS and CDR2 is YYNGEE. With 4 bases removed from V and 8 bases from J, the gap between germline ends came to 10 bases. The CDR3 has 11 residues. CDR3 amino acids: CASSLGVQQYF. The CDR3 DNA reads TGTGCCAGCAGCCTCGGAGTTCAGCAGTACTTC.

For this clone: Here the CDR3 omits its conserved ending phenylalanine or tryptophan, so a read error is the likely source. It is unclear where the CDR3 begins or ends on the DNA, so no DNA is shown, and the CDR3 is as TCRdb lists it. V gene TRBV7-9 combines with J gene TRBJ2-6; the D call of TRBD1 is as the table states it, not checked on the DNA. The CDR3 length equals 11 residues, ends included. Germline CDR1 SEHNR, CDR2 FQNEAQ (reference sequence). The CDR3 region is CASSLVVTARL.

This clone was recorded only once. The gene calls are TRBV29-1 and TRBJ1-2; TRBD1 matches 9 bases. The germline gives CDR1 SQVTM, CDR2 ANQGSEA. V lost 5 bases, J lost 6 bases, and 4 bases stayed unmatched. The CDR3 totals 12 residues. CDR3 in amino acids: CSVTGTGNGYTF. For the CDR3, the DNA is TGCAGCGTTACCGGGACAGGGAATGGCTACACCTTC.

This chain connects TRBV30 to TRBJ2-1; D remains unclear. The CDR3 is 12 amino acids. Germline V gene data show CDR1 as GTSNPN and CDR2 as SVGIG (reference sequence). The V end was cut by 3 bases, the J end by 7 bases, with 10 bases between. CDR3 sequence reads: CAWSRVDNEQFF. The DNA of the CDR3 is TGTGCCTGGAGCCGAGTAGATAATGAGCAGTTCTTC.

The rearrangement joins TRBV7-2 to TRBJ1-4; D ambiguous. Germline values: CDR1 SGHTA, CDR2 FQGNSA. Trimming removed 3 bases from V and 12 bases from J, with 11 bases in between. The CDR3 is 12 residues long. In nucleotides, the CDR3 is TGTGCCAGCAGCTTTTTTGGTGGAGAACTGTTTTTT. This encodes CASSFFGGELFF. The variable domain in full, completed from reference TRBV7-2 and TRBJ1-4, reads GAGVSQSPSNKVTEKGKDVELRCDPISGHTALYWYRQSLGQGLEFLIYFQGNSAPDKSGLPSDRFSAERTGGSVSTLTIQRTQQEDSAVYLCASSFFGGELFFGSGTQLSVL.

This clone was counted between two and nine times. This chain connects TRBV28 to TRBJ2-7; 8 positions agree with TRBD2. The germline gives CDR1 MDHEN, CDR2 SYDVKM. V trimming: 7 bases; J trimming: 6 bases; junction bases outside the gene matches: 14. CDR3 length: 15 residues. Written as DNA, the CDR3 is TGTGCCAGCATACCCAGGGGACTAGTCTCCGGCGAGCAGTACTTC. As protein: CASIPRGLVSGEQYF.

The V gene is TRBV2, the J gene TRBJ1-1; perhaps TRBD1 as D (6 bases). There are 13 residues in the CDR3. Germline CDR1 reads SNHLY; CDR2 reads FYNNEI. V lost 1 base and J 7 bases, leaving 10 bases between the germline ends. The CDR3 reads CASSEVGGGEAFF. The DNA for the CDR3 is TGTGCCAGCAGTGAAGTAGGGGGGGGTGAAGCTTTCTTT.

Points on this clone: Other DNA sequences in this sample translate to the same CDR3. The chain employs TRBV7-2 and TRBJ1-5; no reliable D call. Germline CDR1 is SGHTA and CDR2 is FQGNSA. Deletions cut 5 bases from V and 3 bases from J, with 5 bases between. The CDR3 has 12 residues. CDR3 in DNA: TGTGCCAGCAGCCCCTACAATCAGCCCCAGCATTTT. It yields the protein CASSPYNQPQHF.

The chain couples TRBV4-2 to TRBJ2-7; D is unresolved. The V gene lost 0 bases and the J gene lost 3 bases, with 9 bases spanning the gap. The CDR3 is made up of 14 amino acids. CDR1 LGHNA and CDR2 YNFKEQ come from the germline V gene. This CDR3 is CASSQDLNNYEQYF. DNA for the CDR3: TGTGCCAGCAGCCAAGATCTTAATAACTACGAGCAGTACTTC.

CDR3 bases: TGTGCCAGCAGCTTAGGAAGCGGAGGAGGTAACTATGGCTACACCTTC. Amino acids: CASSLGSGGGNYGYTF. The chain is built from TRBV7-9 and TRBJ1-2; D is unresolved. The V end lost 1 base, the J end lost 1 base, and 13 bases lay between the germline ends. The germline V gene has CDR1 SEHNR and CDR2 FQNEAQ (reference sequence). The CDR3 is 16 amino acids.

The chain employs TRBV9 and TRBJ2-5; D may be TRBD1 (6 bases). CDR3 length: 13 amino acids. Trimming took off 3 bases at V and 5 bases at J, with 11 bases between the two ends. Germline lookup yields CDR1 SGDLS and CDR2 YYNGEE. CDR3 sequence reads: CASSAAGAETQYF. The DNA of the CDR3 is TGTGCCAGCAGCGCTGCAGGGGCCGAGACCCAGTACTTC.

This clone was picked up a small number of times. The rearrangement joins TRBV28 to TRBJ2-7, with D possibly TRBD2 on 6 matching bases. Germline V CDR1 and CDR2: MDHEN, SYDVKM. The V end was cut by 4 bases, the J end by 3 bases, with 16 bases between. The CDR3 extends over 15 amino acids. CDR3 loop: CASSSQPSAGYEQYF. The CDR3 coding sequence is TGTGCCAGCAGTTCACAACCTAGCGCTGGCTACGAGCAGTACTTC.

This sequence joins TRBV30 and TRBJ2-5; 7 positions match TRBD1. The CDR3 totals 14 residues. V lost 0 bases and J lost 7; bases outside the gene matches: 8. Germline V lookup: CDR1 GTSNPN, CDR2 SVGIG (reference sequence). The CDR3 coding sequence is TGTGCCTGGAGTGTACGAGGGGGCGTTTGGACCCAGTACTTC. It translates to CAWSVRGGVWTQYF.

The chain couples TRBV4-2 to TRBJ1-2, with D possibly TRBD1 on 6 matching bases. Germline CDR1 is LGHNA and CDR2 is YNFKEQ. This CDR3 is built from 15 residues. V was trimmed by 3 bases and J by 8 bases, leaving 19 bases between them. CDR3 in DNA: TGTGCCAGCAGCCAGCCCGAGGGGGTCCTCCGGGGCTACACCTTC. Protein: CASSQPEGVLRGYTF.

V usage is TRBV6-5 and J usage is TRBJ2-3; no definite D call. The CDR3 is 14 amino acids. Looked up from germline, CDR1 is MNHEY and CDR2 is SVGAGI. The V gene lost 6 bases and the J gene lost 2 bases, with 12 bases spanning the gap. CDR3 coding DNA: TGTGCCAGCAGCCCGACTTTCCCCACAGATACGCAGTATTTT. Its translation is CASSPTFPTDTQYF.

The rearrangement links TRBV20-1 to TRBJ1-2; perhaps TRBD1 as D (5 bases). This CDR3 is built from 11 residues. Germline-derived CDR1 and CDR2 are DFQATT and SNEGSKA (reference sequence). Trimming pared 3 bases from V and 9 bases from J, leaving 11 bases between. CDR3 in DNA: TGCAGTGCTAGGACAGTTTCAAGCTACACCTTC. Protein product: CSARTVSSYTF.